The T cell receptor beta chain described here comes from a study of cytomegalovirus exposure and HLA in healthy donors. Study-wide results and caveats: The study put 150 to 200 TCR beta chains on its list as cytomegalovirus-associated. Across donors, most TCRs were seen rarely, yet some public ones were widespread. Under in vitro conditions, three CMV-associated chains were confirmed as specific for CMV antigens.

The CDR3 sequence is 11 residues long. V was pared by 3 bases and J by 8 bases, with 6 bases between. CDR1 is SGHRS, CDR2 YFSETQ, per germline. Produced via immunoSEQ multiplex PCR; TCRdb's table is partial and in-frame only. The sample holds about 76,000 clones, nearly 95% seen once. Separate from the approximately 730-subject first cohort, the approximately 120-subject validation cohort was the one that the donors belonged to. About this clone itself: Its target is unknown.

Sample: PBMCs. The chain is built from TRBV5-1 and TRBJ2-1; D remains unclear. The receptor was isolated from a man aged 18-30 years in good health and CMV-seropositive. As DNA, the CDR3 is TGCGCCAGCAGCTCTCCGTATGAGCAGTTCTTC. This codes for CASSSPYEQFF.